This T cell receptor beta chain was sequenced during a study of graft-versus-host responses after intestinal transplantation. Whole-study context: The transplants performed in recipients were multivisceral, liver-intestinal, or isolated intestinal.

The length of the CDR3 is 14 residues. Germline CDR1 reads MNHEY; CDR2 reads SMNVEV (reference sequence). With regard to this clone: Antigen unknown.

Findings and caveats of the study: Early post-transplant HvG declines showed an association with peak circulating GvH clone levels.

The method was immunoSEQ multiplex PCR; TCRdb's version includes in-frame clones alone and lacks a portion of them. The repertoire holds approximately 75,000 clones, about 94% seen once, with 0.53% in the top ten. This receptor was taken from a human donor who received an intestinal transplant. The sequenced sample was unstimulated CD8+ T cells sorted from spleen or lymph node cells, obtained before intestinal transplant. The V and J genes are TRBV27 and TRBJ2-5; possibly TRBD1 for D (5 bases). The J call may be incorrect, as the DNA end agrees better with TRBJ2-7. The CDR3 region has the DNA TGTGCCAGCAGACAACAGGAAAGCTCCTACGAGCAGTACTTC. Protein product: CASRQQESSYEQYF.